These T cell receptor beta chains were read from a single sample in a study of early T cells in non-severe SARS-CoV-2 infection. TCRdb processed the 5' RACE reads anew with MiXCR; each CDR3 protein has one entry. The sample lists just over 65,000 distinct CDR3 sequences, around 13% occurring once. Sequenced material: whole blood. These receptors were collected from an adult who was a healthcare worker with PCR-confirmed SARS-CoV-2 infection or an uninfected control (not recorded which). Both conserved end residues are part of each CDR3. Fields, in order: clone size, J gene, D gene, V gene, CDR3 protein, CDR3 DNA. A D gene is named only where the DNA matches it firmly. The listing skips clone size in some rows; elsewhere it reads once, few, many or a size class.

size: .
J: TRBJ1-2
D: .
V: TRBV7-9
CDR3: CASSRGQNYGYTF
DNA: TGTGCCAGCAGTCGGGGCCAGAACTATGGCTACACCTTC

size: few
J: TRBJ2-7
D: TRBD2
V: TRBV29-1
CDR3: CSVEGTSGRKAPFAEQYF
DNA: TGCAGCGTTGAAGGGACTAGCGGGAGGAAAGCCCCCTTCGCCGAGCAGTACTTC

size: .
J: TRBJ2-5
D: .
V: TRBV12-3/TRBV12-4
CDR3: CASSLAFTRIRETQYF
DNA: TGTGCCAGCAGTTTAGCGTTCACAAGGATAAGGGAGACCCAGTACTTC

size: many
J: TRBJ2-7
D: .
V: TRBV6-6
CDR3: CASSQRGSTLSYEQYF
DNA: TGTGCCAGCAGTCAAAGGGGTTCCACGTTGAGCTACGAGCAGTACTTC

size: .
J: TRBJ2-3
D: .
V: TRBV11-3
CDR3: CASSPGEQSTDTQYF
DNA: TGTGCCAGCAGCCCTGGTGAGCAAAGCACAGATACGCAGTATTTT

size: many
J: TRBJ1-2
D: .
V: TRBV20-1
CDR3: CSARETGTDYGYTF
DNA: TGCAGTGCTAGGGAGACCGGGACTGACTATGGCTACACCTTC

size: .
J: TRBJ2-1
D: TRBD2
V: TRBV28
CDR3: CASRSSGSRNNEQFF
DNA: TGTGCCAGCAGATCGAGCGGGAGCCGCAACAATGAGCAGTTCTTC

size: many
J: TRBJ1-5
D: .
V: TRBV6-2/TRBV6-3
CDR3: CASRDANNQPQHF
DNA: TGTGCCAGCAGGGACGCAAACAATCAGCCCCAGCATTTT

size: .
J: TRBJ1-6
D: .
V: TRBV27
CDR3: CASSLPSSMALHF
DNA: TGTGCCAGCAGTTTACCCTCGTCCATGGCCCTCCACTTT

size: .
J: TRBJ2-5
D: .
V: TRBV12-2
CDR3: CASRLATGSPGSGQETQYF
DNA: TGTGCAAGTCGCTTAGCGACAGGGAGTCCCGGAAGCGGACAAGAGACCCAGTACTTC

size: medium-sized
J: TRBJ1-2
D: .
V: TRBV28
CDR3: CASSPWDGYTF
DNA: TGTGCCAGCAGCCCTTGGGATGGCTACACCTTC

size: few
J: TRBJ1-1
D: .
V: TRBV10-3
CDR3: CAIGGGEGTEAFF
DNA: TGTGCCATCGGGGGCGGGGAGGGCACTGAAGCTTTCTTT

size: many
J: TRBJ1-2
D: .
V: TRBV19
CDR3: CASSIASAMGYGYTF
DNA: TGTGCCAGTAGTATAGCGTCCGCGATGGGCTATGGCTACACCTTC

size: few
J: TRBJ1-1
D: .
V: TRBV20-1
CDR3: CSARVLNLLNTEAFF
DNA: TGCAGTGCTAGAGTTCTAAATCTCTTGAACACTGAAGCTTTCTTT

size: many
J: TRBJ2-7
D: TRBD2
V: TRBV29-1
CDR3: CSVTSGNYEQYF
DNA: TGCAGCGTAACTAGCGGAAATTACGAGCAGTACTTC

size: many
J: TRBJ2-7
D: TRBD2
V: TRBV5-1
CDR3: CASSLDGLAGGLGSYEQYF
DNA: TGCGCCAGCAGCTTGGATGGACTAGCGGGAGGTTTAGGCTCCTACGAGCAGTACTTC

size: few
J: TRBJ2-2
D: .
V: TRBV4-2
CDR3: CASSQDTGKNGELFF
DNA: TGTGCCAGCAGCCAAGACACCGGGAAAAACGGGGAGCTGTTTTTT

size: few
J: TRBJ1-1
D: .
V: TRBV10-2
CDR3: CASSEVQGLMNTEAFF
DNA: TGCGCCAGCAGTGAGGTACAGGGACTTATGAACACTGAAGCTTTCTTT

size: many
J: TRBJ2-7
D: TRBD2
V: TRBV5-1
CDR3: CASRDPAGAGEQYF
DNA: TGCGCCAGCAGAGACCCAGCGGGAGCAGGGGAGCAGTACTTC

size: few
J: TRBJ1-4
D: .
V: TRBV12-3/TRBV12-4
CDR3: CASSLNGFNEKLFF
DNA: TGTGCCAGCAGTTTAAATGGATTTAATGAAAAACTGTTTTTT

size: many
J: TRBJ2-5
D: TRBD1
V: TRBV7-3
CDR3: CASSFGTGPETQYF
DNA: TGTGCCAGCAGCTTTGGGACAGGCCCAGAGACCCAGTACTTC

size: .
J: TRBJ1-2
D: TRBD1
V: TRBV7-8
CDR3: CASSHRGGAYGYTF
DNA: TGTGCCAGCAGCCACAGGGGAGGAGCCTATGGCTACACCTTC

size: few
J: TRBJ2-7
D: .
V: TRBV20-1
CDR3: CSARESGNLRFGQYF
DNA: TGCAGTGCTAGAGAGAGCGGAAACCTACGATTTGGGCAGTACTTC

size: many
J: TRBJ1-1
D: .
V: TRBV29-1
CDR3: CSVGSTDTEAFF
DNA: TGCAGCGTTGGATCGACGGACACTGAAGCTTTCTTT

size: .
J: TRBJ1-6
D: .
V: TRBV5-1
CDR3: CASSLENSPLHF
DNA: TGCGCCAGCAGCTTGGAAAATTCACCCCTCCACTTT

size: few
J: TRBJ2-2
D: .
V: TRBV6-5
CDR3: CASSYSPGELFF
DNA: TGTGCCAGCAGTTACTCGCCCGGGGAGCTGTTTTTT

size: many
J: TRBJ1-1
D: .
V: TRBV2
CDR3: CASSEGGRRQNTEAFF
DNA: TGTGCCAGCAGTGAAGGAGGCCGACGGCAGAACACTGAAGCTTTCTTT

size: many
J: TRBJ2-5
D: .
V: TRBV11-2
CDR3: CASSPIAETQYF
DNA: TGTGCCAGCAGCCCTATCGCAGAGACCCAGTACTTC

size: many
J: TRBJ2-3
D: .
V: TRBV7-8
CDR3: CASSLETRSDTQYF
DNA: TGTGCCAGCAGCTTAGAGACGAGGTCAGATACGCAGTATTTT

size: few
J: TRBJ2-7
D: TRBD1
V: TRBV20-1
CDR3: CSAPPGQGFEQYF
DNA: TGCAGTGCTCCCCCGGGACAGGGTTTCGAGCAGTACTTC

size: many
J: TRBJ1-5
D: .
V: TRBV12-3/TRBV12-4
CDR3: CASSLGYGGNQPQHF
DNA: TGTGCCAGCAGTTTAGGCTACGGGGGCAATCAGCCCCAGCATTTT

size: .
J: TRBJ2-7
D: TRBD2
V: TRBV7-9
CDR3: CASSQTRGLGEQYF
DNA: TGTGCCAGCAGCCAGACTAGGGGACTAGGGGAGCAGTACTTC

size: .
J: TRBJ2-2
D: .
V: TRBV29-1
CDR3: CSGGAGGGLTGEPFF
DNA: TGCAGCGGAGGTGCCGGGGGCGGGTTGACCGGGGAGCCGTTTTTT

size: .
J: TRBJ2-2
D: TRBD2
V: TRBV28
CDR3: CASSPGASGSNTGELFF
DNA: TGTGCCAGCAGCCCTGGGGCTAGCGGGAGTAACACCGGGGAGCTGTTTTTT

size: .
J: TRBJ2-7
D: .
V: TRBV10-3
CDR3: CAISEGAASSSYEQYF
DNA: TGTGCCATCAGTGAGGGAGCTGCCTCGAGCTCCTACGAGCAGTACTTC

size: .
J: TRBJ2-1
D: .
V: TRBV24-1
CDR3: CATSGGGPYNEQFF
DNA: TGTGCCACCAGTGGTGGTGGCCCCTACAATGAGCAGTTCTTC

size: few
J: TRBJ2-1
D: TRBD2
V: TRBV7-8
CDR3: CASSISGSNEQFF
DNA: TGTGCCAGCAGCATTAGCGGGAGTAATGAGCAGTTCTTC

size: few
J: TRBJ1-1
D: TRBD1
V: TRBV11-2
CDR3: CASSPNRGLTEAFF
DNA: TGTGCCAGCAGCCCAAACAGGGGGCTGACTGAAGCTTTCTTT

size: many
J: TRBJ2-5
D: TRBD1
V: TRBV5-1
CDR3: CASGQARVETQYF
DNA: TGCGCCAGCGGACAGGCTAGGGTAGAGACCCAGTACTTC

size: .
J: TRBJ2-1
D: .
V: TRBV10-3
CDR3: CAISEGSEQFF
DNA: TGTGCCATCAGTGAAGGCAGTGAGCAGTTCTTC

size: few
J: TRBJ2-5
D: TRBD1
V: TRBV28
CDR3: CATKGQKGTQYF
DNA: TGTGCCACCAAGGGACAGAAAGGGACCCAGTACTTC

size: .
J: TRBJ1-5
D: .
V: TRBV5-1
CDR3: CASSLGGKSQPQHF
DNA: TGCGCCAGCAGCTTGGGAGGGAAAAGTCAGCCCCAGCATTTT

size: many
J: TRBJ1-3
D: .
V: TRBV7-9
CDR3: CASSFLADSGNTIYF
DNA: TGTGCCAGCAGCTTTCTCGCCGACTCTGGAAACACCATATATTTT

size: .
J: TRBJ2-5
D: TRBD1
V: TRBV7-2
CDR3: CASSFDRGNQETQYF
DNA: TGTGCCAGCAGCTTCGACAGGGGAAACCAAGAGACCCAGTACTTC